This T cell receptor beta chain appears in the sequencing data of a study of tissue T cells after allogeneic stem cell transplantation. In this sample, this clone turned up once. The CDR3 is 15 amino acids. V dropped 5 bases and J dropped 5 bases, with 19 bases sitting between them. Germline assignment: CDR1 MDHEN and CDR2 SYDVKM. Profiling relied on immunoSEQ multiplex PCR, and the TCRdb table lists in-frame clones only, not all of them. Of roughly 42,000 clones in the sample, roughly 92% were seen once. This clonotype was obtained from a woman aged 40 to 75 who later had graft-versus-host disease after an allogeneic stem cell transplant. The sample consisted of blood, taken before transplantation. The V and J genes are TRBV28 and TRBJ2-7; D is ambiguous. CDR3 region: CASSAGPSRADEQYF. The CDR3 DNA reads TGTGCCAGCAGTGCCGGGCCCTCCCGGGCGGACGAGCAGTACTTC.